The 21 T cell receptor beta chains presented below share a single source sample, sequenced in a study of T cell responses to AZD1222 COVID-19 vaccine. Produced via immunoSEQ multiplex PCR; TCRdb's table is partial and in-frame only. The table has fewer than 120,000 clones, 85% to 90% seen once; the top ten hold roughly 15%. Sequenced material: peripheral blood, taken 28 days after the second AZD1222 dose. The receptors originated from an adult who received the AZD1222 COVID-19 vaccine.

The CDR3 sequence is CASRLQGKVGQDTQYF. CDR3 DNA: TGTGCCAGTAGGCTTCAAGGCAAAGTTGGTCAAGATACGCAGTATTTT. The rearrangement links TRBV19 to TRBJ2-3; D is unresolved. This CDR3 region has 16 residues. Germline CDR1 LNHDA, CDR2 SQIVND (reference sequence). The V gene lost 6 bases and the J gene lost 5 bases, with 21 bases spanning the gap.

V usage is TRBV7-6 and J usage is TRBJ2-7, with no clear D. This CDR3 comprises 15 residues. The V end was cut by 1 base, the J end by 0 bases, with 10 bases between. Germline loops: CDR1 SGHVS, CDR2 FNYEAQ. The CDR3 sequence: CASSLEQWSSYEQYF. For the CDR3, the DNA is TGTGCCAGCAGCTTAGAACAGTGGAGCTCCTACGAGCAGTACTTC.

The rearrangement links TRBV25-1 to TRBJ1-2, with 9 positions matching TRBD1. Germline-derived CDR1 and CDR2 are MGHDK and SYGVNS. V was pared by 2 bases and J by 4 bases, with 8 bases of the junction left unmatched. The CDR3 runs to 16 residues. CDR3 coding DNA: TGTGCCAGCAGTGAACCCGGGACAGGGAAGGCCTATGGCTACACCTTC. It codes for CASSEPGTGKAYGYTF.

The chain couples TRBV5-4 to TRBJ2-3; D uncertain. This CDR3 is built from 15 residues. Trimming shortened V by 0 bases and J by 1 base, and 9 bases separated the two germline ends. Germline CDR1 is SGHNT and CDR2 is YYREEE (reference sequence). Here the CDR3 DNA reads TGTGCCAGCAGCTTGGTGACAAGCGGCACAGATACGCAGTATTTT. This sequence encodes CASSLVTSGTDTQYF.

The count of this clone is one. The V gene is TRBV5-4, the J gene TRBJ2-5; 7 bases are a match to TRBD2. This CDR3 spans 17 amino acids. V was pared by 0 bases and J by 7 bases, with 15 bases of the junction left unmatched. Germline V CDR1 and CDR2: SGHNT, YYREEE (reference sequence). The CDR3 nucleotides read TGTGCCAGCAGCTTGGGGTCACTAGCGCCAGTCACGGGGACCCAGTACTTC. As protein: CASSLGSLAPVTGTQYF.

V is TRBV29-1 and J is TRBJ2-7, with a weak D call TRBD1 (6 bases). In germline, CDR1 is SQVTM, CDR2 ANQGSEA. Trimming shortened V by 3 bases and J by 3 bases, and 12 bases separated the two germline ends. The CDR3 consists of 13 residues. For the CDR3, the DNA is TGCAGCGTTGACACAGGGAACCTCTACGAGCAGTACTTC. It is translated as CSVDTGNLYEQYF.

In nucleotides, the CDR3 is TGTGCCAGCAGCTCCAGACTAGCCTACGAGCAGTACTTC. Protein: CASSSRLAYEQYF. The chain uses TRBV7-2 and TRBJ2-7, with D possibly being TRBD2 (6 bases). Trimming shortened V by 4 bases and J by 2 bases, and 9 bases separated the two germline ends. This CDR3 comprises 13 residues. Germline V gives CDR1 SGHTA, CDR2 FQGNSA.

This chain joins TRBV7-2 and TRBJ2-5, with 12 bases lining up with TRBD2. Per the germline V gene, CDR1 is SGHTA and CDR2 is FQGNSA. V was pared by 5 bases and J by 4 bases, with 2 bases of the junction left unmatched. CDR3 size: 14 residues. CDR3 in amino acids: CASSPTSGRETQYF. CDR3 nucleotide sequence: TGTGCCAGCAGCCCGACTAGCGGGAGAGAGACCCAGTACTTC.

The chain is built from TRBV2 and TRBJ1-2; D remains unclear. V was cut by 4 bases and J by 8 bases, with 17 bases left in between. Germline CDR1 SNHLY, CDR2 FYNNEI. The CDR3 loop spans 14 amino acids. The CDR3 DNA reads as TGTGCCAGCAGTGTTGAGACGTCGGGCGTCGGCTACACCTTC. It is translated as CASSVETSGVGYTF.

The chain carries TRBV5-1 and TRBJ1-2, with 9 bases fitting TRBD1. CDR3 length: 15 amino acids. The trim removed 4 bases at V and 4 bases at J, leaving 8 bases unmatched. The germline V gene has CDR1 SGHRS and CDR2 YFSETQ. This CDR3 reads CASSVPGQGLYGYTF. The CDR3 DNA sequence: TGCGCCAGCAGCGTACCGGGACAGGGCCTCTATGGCTACACCTTC.

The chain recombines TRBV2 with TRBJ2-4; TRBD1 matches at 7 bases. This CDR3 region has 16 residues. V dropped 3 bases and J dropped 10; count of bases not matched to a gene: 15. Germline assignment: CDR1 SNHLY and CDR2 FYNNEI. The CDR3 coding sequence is TGTGCCAGCAGTGATGAGGCCGGGACAGAAAGACTTATTCAGTACTTC. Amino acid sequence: CASSDEAGTERLIQYF.

The CDR3 here is CASSQEAGTNYNEQFF. CDR3 DNA sequence: TGCGCCAGCAGCCAAGAGGCCGGGACTAACTACAATGAGCAGTTCTTC. The chain combines TRBV4-1 with TRBJ2-1; 7 nucleotides agree with TRBD2. The CDR3 has 16 amino acids. V was pared by 0 bases and J by 3 bases, with 5 bases of the junction left unmatched. Per germline, CDR1 MGHRA and CDR2 YSYEKL.

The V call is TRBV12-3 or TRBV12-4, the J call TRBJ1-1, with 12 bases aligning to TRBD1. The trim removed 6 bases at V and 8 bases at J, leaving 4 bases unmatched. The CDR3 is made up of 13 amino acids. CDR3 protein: CASSPGQGAEAFF. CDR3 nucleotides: TGTGCCAGCAGCCCGGGACAGGGGGCAGAAGCTTTCTTT.

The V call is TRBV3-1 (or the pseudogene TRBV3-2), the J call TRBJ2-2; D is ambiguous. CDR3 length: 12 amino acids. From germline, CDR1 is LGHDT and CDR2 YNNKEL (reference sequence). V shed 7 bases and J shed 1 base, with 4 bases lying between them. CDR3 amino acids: CASTENTGELFF. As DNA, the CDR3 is TGTGCCAGCACAGAGAACACCGGGGAGCTGTTTTTT.

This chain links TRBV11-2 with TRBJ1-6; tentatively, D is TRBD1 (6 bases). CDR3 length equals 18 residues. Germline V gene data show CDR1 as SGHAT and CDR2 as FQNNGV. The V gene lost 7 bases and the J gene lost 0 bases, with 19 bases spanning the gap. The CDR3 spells CASKSNRGRSSYNSPLHF. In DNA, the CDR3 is TGTGCCAGCAAGTCTAATAGGGGGAGGAGCTCCTATAATTCACCCCTCCACTTT. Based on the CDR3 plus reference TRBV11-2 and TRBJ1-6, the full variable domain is EAGVAQSPRYKIIEKRQSVAFWCNPISGHATLYWYQQILGQGPKLLIQFQNNGVVDDSQLPKDRFSAERLKGVDSTLKIQPAKLEDSAVYLCASKSNRGRSSYNSPLHFGNGTRLTVT.

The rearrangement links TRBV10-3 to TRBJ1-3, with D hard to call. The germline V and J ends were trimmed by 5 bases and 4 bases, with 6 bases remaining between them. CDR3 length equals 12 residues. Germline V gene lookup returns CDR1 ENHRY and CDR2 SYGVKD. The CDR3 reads CAISSGGNTIYF. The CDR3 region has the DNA TGTGCCATCAGTTCCGGCGGAAACACCATATATTTT.

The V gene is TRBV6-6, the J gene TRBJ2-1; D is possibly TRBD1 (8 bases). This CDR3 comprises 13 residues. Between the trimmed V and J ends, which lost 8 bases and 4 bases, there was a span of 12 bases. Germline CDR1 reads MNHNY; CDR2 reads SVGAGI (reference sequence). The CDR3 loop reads CASGQGGYNEQFF. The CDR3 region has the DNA TGTGCCAGCGGACAGGGAGGGTACAATGAGCAGTTCTTC.

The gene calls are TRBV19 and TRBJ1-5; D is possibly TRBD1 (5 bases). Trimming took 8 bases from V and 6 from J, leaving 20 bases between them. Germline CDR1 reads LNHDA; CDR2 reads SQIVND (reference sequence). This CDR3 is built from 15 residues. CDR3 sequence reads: CASGSGMGGGQPQHF. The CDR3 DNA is TGTGCCAGTGGATCCGGGATGGGCGGGGGTCAGCCCCAGCATTTT.

The CDR3 sequence is CASRLDSSTNEKLFF. DNA for the CDR3: TGTGCCAGCAGACTAGACAGCTCAACTAATGAAAAACTGTTTTTT. The genes are TRBV6-5 and TRBJ1-4, with D perhaps TRBD1 (5 bases). V was clipped by 6 bases and J by 0 bases, with 11 bases between them. This CDR3 has 15 residues. Germline V gene lookup returns CDR1 MNHEY and CDR2 SVGAGI.

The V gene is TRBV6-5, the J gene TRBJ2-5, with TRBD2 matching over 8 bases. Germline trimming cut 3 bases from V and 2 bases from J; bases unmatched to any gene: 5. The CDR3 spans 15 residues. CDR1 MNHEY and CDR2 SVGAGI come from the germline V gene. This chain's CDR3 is CASSYGRGVQETQYF. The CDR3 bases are TGTGCCAGCAGTTATGGGCGGGGGGTACAAGAGACCCAGTACTTC.

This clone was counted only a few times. DNA of the CDR3: TGTGCCAGCAGTCCCCCCGCGGGCACTGAAGCTTTCTTT. Translated: CASSPPAGTEAFF. The V call is TRBV7-8, the J call TRBJ1-1; no clear D. The CDR3 runs to 13 residues. Deletions cut 6 bases from V and 4 bases from J, with 12 bases between. The germline gives CDR1 SGHVS, CDR2 FQNEAQ. The complete variable domain, with remaining parts taken from reference TRBV7-8 and TRBJ1-1, reads GAGVSQSPRYKVAKRGQDVALRCDPISGHVSLFWYQQALGQGPEFLTYFQNEAQLDKSGLPSDRFFAERPEGSVSTLKIQRTQQEDSAVYLCASSPPAGTEAFFGQGTRLTVV.